This T cell receptor beta chain was retrieved from a study of blood T cell repertoires in COVID-19. Whole-study context: The origin of the acute and convalescent COVID-19 samples was the United States, Italy and Spain. PBMCs, B-cell-depleted T cells, or T cells were the source of the cDNA or gDNA that made up the material.

Per the study methods: Reference gene primer amplification gave estimated nucleated cell counts. Profiled with immunoSEQ multiplex PCR; TCRdb holds only in-frame clones, not every one. Clone size and the V and J calls come from that table; the DNA yielded D and trimming. The table has about 260,000 clones, 75% to 90% seen once. V was shortened by 7 bases and J by 1 base, with 16 bases between the two germline ends. Germline CDR1 and CDR2: SNHLY and FYNNEI. This CDR3 is built from 15 residues. The sequenced sample was peripheral blood. This chain joins TRBV2 and TRBJ1-2, with D possibly TRBD1 on 6 matching bases. The source is a woman in her thirties or forties who had recovered from COVID-19. The CDR3: CASTPGRGINYGYTF. DNA of the CDR3: TGTGCCAGCACCCCCGGTAGGGGGATTAACTATGGCTACACCTTC.